Sequencing of this T cell receptor beta chain was carried out in a study of high-grade serous ovarian cancer treatment subgroups. Whole-study results and caveats: Repertoire similarity ranged roughly 0.1 to 0.85 between tumors of one patient.

Tumor tissue was taken before any definitive surgery or chemotherapy was given. TCRdb's table, derived via immunoSEQ multiplex PCR, lists solely in-frame clones and lacks some. In the table there are about 2,400 clones, roughly four fifths of which are singletons. The CDR3 has 15 residues. V was shortened by 1 base and J by 4 bases, with 14 bases between the two germline ends. Germline values: CDR1 MNHNS, CDR2 SASEGT. Remarks on this clone: Its antigen is undetermined.

Input material: tumor tissue. This rearrangement joins TRBV6-1 to TRBJ2-7; D possibly corresponds to TRBD2 (6 bases). The TCR comes from a human donor with high-grade serous ovarian cancer. Here the CDR3 DNA reads TGTGCCAGCAGTGAAGAGTGGTCCGGGGGATACGAGCAGTACTTC. It yields the protein CASSEEWSGGYEQYF.